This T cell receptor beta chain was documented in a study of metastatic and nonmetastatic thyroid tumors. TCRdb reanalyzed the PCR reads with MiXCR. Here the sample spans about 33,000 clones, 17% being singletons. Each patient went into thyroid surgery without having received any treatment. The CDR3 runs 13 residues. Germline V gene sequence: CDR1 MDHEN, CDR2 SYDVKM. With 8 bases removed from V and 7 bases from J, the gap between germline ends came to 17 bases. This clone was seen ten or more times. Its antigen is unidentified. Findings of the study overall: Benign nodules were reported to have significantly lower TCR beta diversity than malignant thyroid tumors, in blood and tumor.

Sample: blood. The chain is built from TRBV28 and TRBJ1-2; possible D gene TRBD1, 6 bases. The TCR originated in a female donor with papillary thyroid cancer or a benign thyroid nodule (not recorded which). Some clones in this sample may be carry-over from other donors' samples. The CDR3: CASGRSGVGGYTF. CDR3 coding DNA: TGTGCCAGCGGTAGGTCAGGGGTCGGTGGCTACACCTTC.